This T cell receptor beta chain came from a study of blood T cell repertoires in COVID-19 (dated by TCRdb to 2020 to 2021). Regarding the research as a whole: Samples from collaborators originated in the United States, Italy and Spain and spanned both the acute and convalescent phases of COVID-19. The prospective study material was composed of cDNA or gDNA derived from T cells, B-cell-depleted T cells, or PBMCs. Deeply sampled blood TCRbeta repertoires from subjects exposed to, actively infected with, or recovered from COVID-19 were included in the dataset. A freely available public database, intended as a resource for researchers studying the immune response to SARS-CoV-2, is where the repertoires were released. The samples were drawn from the first 160 participants of the ongoing ImmuneRACE study and from 1,254 subjects provided by 6 global collaborators. Nearly every sample came with metadata listing a de-identified subject ID, COVID-19 status, age in years and sex. Where available, HLA class I and class II types were obtained from metadata supplied by the sample provider rather than from assay-based typing.

TCRbeta CDR3 regions were amplified from genomic DNA using the immunoSEQ Assay, a bias-controlled multiplex PCR. The original methods were these. The number of nucleated cells in each sample was estimated by amplification of reference gene primers within the assay. To quantify the absolute abundance of each unique TCRbeta CDR3 rearrangement, sequence reads were collapsed and filtered. Productive Simpson clonality was computed per sample as the square root of Simpson's diversity index over productive rearrangements. TCRdb retrieved this table from immuneACCESS and kept in-frame rearrangements only. Not all clones are present; in checked studies, unresolved V genes account for under half, and no reason is known for the remainder. That table gives V, J and clone size, and the DNA gave D and trimming. The sample table lists roughly 92,000 clones, around nine tenths of them with a count of one. The top ten clonotypes cover around 4.5% of the sample.

General conclusions and limits of the study: How much clinical and demographic metadata was included differed by source and by participant, and the metadata was provided uncurated.

Each collaborating institution followed its own protocols to collect whole blood in K2EDTA tubes. For TCRbeta analysis, collaborators shipped samples as frozen whole blood, isolated PBMCs, or DNA extracted from either of those sample types. From the cysteine up to the phenylalanine, the CDR3 has a length of 14 residues. Solely the CDR3 DNA is kept, with 42 bases framed from the first base. The germline V gene (reference sequence) specifies LNHDA as CDR1 and SQIVND as CDR2. V is pruned by 7 bases and J by 9 bases, leaving 8 bases of the junction without a gene match. With regard to this clone: The antigen this receptor binds is unknown. One base away there is no much larger clone; base qualities are not given.

The source of this sequence is a woman aged 80 or over with acute or convalescent COVID-19. The sequence links TRBV19 to TRBJ2-1; TRBD2 lines up with 11 middle nucleotides. Material for sequencing was peripheral blood. The DNA sequence is TGTGCCAGTACCTTACTAGCGGGGGAGGGTGAGCAGTTCTTC. Its coded protein is CASTLLAGEGEQFF.